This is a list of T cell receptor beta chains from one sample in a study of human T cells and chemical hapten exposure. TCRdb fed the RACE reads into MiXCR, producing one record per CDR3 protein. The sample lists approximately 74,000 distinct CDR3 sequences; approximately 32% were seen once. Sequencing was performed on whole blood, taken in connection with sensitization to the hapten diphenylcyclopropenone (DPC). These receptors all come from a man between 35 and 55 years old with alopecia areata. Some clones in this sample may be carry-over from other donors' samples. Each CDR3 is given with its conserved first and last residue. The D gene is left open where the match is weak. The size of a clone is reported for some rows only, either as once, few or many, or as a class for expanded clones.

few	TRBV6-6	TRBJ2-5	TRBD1	TGTGCCGGGGGACAGGGTCAAGAGACCCAGTACTTC	CAGGQGQETQYF
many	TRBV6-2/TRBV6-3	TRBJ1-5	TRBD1	TGTGCCAGCAGTTTGACAGGGTTGAGACAGCCCCAGCATTTT	CASSLTGLRQPQHF
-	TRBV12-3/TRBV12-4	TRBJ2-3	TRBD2	TGTGCCAGCAGTTTAGGGACTAGCGGGAGGGCCCATACGCAGTATTTT	CASSLGTSGRAHTQYF
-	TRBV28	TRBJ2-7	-	TGTGCCAGCAGTTTATGGGCAAGCGAGCAGTACTTC	CASSLWASEQYF
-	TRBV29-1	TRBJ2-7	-	TGCAGCGTTGAAAGGCAGGGATTCTACGAGCAGTACTTC	CSVERQGFYEQYF
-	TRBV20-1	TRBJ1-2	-	TGCAGCTTACCAAACAGGGCCTATGGCTACACCTTC	CSLPNRAYGYTF
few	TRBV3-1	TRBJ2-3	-	TGTGCCAGCAGCCTCGGGAGCACCACAGATACGCAGTATTTT	CASSLGSTTDTQYF
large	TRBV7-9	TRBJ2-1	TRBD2	TGTGCCAGCAGCTCTACTAGCGGGAATGAGCAGTTCTTC	CASSSTSGNEQFF
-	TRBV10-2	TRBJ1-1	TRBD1	TGCGCCAGCAAGGGACAGGGGACGAACACTGAAGCTTTCTTT	CASKGQGTNTEAFF
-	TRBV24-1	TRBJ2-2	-	TGTGCCACCAGTGACCTTTACAGTGTGACCCCAGGCACCGGGGAGCTGTTTTTT	CATSDLYSVTPGTGELFF
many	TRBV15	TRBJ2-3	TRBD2	TGTGCCACCAGCAGAGATTTGCCTAGCGGAAACACAGATACGCAGTATTTT	CATSRDLPSGNTDTQYF
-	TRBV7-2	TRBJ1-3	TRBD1	TGTGCCAGCAGCTTGCAGAGGCAGGGGGTGGGCTCTGGAAACACCATATATTTT	CASSLQRQGVGSGNTIYF
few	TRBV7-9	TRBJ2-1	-	TGTGCCAGCAGCTTAGCGCCCGGTAATGAGCAGTTCTTC	CASSLAPGNEQFF
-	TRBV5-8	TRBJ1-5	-	TGTGCCAGCAGGCATGACAGGAATCAGCCCCAGCATTTT	CASRHDRNQPQHF
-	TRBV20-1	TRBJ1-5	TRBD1	TGCAGTGCTTCGACAGGGATCAATCAGCCCCAGCATTTT	CSASTGINQPQHF
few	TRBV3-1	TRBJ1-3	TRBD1	TGTGCCAGCAGCCAGGACAGGAGCTCTGGAAACACCATATATTTT	CASSQDRSSGNTIYF
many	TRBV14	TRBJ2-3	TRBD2	TGTGCCAGCAGCCCTAGCGGGAGTAATACGCAGTATTTT	CASSPSGSNTQYF
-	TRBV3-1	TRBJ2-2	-	TGTGCCAGCAGCCCACCTCTGGGGGGGGCTGGGGCCGGGGAGCTGTTTTTT	CASSPPLGGAGAGELFF
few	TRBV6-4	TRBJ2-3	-	TGTGCCAGCAGTGGAGATGGCGGAGACACAGATACGCAGTATTTT	CASSGDGGDTDTQYF
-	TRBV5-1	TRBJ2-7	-	TGCGCCAGCAGCTTGGGGCAAGGGCGGAGCTCCTACGAGCAGTACTTC	CASSLGQGRSSYEQYF
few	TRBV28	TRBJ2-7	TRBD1	TGTGCCAGCCGAAAACCCGGGACAGGGGGGTACGAGCAGTACTTC	CASRKPGTGGYEQYF
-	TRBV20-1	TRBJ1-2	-	TGCAGTGCTCCCAGTCAGTGGGAAGTCTATGGCTACACCTTC	CSAPSQWEVYGYTF
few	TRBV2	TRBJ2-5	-	TGTGCCAGCAGTGAAGCGCGACAGACCCAAGAGACCCAGTACTTC	CASSEARQTQETQYF
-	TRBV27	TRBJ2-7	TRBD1	TGTGCCAGCAGTGAGACAGGGGGCCTGTACGAGCAGTACTTC	CASSETGGLYEQYF
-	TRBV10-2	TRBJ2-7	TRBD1	TGCGCCAGCAGTGAGCCCGATTGGACAGGGGACTACGAGCAGTACTTC	CASSEPDWTGDYEQYF
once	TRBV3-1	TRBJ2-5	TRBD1	TGTGCCAGCAGCCAAGTCCGAGGGGGCCTCCAAGAGACCCAGTACTTC	CASSQVRGGLQETQYF
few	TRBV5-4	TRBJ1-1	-	TGTGCCAGCAGCTCGCCCGGGACACCCCCTAAGAACACTGAAGCTTTCTTT	CASSSPGTPPKNTEAFF
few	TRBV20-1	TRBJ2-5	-	TGCAGTGCTCGAGGGGGGGACAGGTTTGAGACCCAGTACTTC	CSARGGDRFETQYF
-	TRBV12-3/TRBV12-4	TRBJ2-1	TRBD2	TGTGCCAGCAGGGGGACTAGCGGTGAGCAGTTCTTC	CASRGTSGEQFF
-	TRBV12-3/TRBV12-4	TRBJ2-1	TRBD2	TGTGCCAGCAGTTTAGCCGGGTTGACTAGCGGGAGGACGAATGAGCAGTTCTTC	CASSLAGLTSGRTNEQFF
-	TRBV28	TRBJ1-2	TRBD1	TGTGCCAGCAATTCACCAGGGGGCTCTGTATATGGCTACACCTTC	CASNSPGGSVYGYTF
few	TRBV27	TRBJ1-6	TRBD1	TGTGCCAGCAGGAGACGGAGGGACAGCTTTCTCCTCCACTTT	CASRRRRDSFLLHF
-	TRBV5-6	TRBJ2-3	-	TGTGCCAGCAGCTTTTCGGACTCCACAAATACGCAGTATTTT	CASSFSDSTNTQYF
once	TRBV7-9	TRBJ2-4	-	TGTGCCAGCAGCTCTAATACTCTCATCAACATTCAGTACTTC	CASSSNTLINIQYF
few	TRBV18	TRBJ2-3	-	TGTGCCAGCTCACCCCCTAGCACAGATACGCAGTATTTT	CASSPPSTDTQYF
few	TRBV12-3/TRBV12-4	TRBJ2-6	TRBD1	TGTGCCAGCAGTTCATACAGGGGACCATTCTCTGGGGCCAACGTCCTGACTTTC	CASSSYRGPFSGANVLTF
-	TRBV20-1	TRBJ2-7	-	TGCAGTGCTAGAGATCTTGGAGGACCTTCTCACGAGCAGTACTTC	CSARDLGGPSHEQYF
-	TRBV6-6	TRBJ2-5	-	TGTGCCATTTCACTCCCGTCGGAGACCCAGTACTTC	CAISLPSETQYF
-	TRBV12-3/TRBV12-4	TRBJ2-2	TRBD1	TGTGCCAGCAGTCCGCCGAGGGGGCCTCACACCGGGGAGCTGTTTTTT	CASSPPRGPHTGELFF
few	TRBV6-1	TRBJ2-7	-	TGTGCCAGCAGTGAAATCCCGGGATTCGAGCAGTACTTC	CASSEIPGFEQYF
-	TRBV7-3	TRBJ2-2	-	TGTGCCAGCAGCCCCGGTGTAGCGAACACCGGGGAGCTGTTTTTT	CASSPGVANTGELFF
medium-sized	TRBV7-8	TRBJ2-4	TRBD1	TGTGCCAGCAGCCCGCAGGGGGTTGACATTCAGTACTTC	CASSPQGVDIQYF